The clone carrying this T cell receptor (beta chain) was seen once. CDR1 and CDR2 (germline): WSHSY, SAAADI. The CDR3 runs 16 residues. Trimming stripped 3 bases from V and 1 base from J, with 15 bases between. The time point is: pretreatment peripheral blood. A total of 1 to 8 samples per patient were collected pretreatment and on-treatment. The sample is drawn from a study of PD-L1 blockade in urothelial cancer. Study details: Analysis of blood occurred 3 weeks (second dose) and 6 weeks after treatment start. The median T cell count in blood samples was more than 110,000.

Each PCR had synthetic TCR analog templates added to it as a spike-in. Sequencing used immunoSEQ multiplex PCR; TCRdb keeps in-frame clones, though not all of them. The sample consists of approximately 48,000 clones, more than 65% of them appearing once. Sequenced here: PBMCs, sampled around atezolizumab (anti-PD-L1) treatment. This clonotype was sampled from a man aged 65 to 85 with urothelial cancer. The V and J genes are TRBV10-2 and TRBJ1-1, with a weak D call TRBD1 (6 bases). The CDR3 is CASSERKAGANTEAFF. CDR3 DNA: TGCGCCAGCAGTGAACGAAAGGCGGGGGCGAACACTGAAGCTTTCTTT.